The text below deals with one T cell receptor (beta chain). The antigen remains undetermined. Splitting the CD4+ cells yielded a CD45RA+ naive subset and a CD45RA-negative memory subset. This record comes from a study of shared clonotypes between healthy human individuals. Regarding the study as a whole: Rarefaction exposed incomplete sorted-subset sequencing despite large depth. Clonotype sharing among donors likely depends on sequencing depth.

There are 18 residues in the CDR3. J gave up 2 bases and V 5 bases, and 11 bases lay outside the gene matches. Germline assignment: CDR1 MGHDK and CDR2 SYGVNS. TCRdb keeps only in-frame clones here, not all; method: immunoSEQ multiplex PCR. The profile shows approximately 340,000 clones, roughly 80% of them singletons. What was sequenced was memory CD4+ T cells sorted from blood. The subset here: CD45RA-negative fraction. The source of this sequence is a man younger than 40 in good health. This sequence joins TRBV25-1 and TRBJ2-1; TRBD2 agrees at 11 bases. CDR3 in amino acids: CASSHELATSGTYNEQFF. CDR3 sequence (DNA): TGTGCCAGCAGTCACGAGTTGGCGACTAGCGGGACCTACAATGAGCAGTTCTTC.